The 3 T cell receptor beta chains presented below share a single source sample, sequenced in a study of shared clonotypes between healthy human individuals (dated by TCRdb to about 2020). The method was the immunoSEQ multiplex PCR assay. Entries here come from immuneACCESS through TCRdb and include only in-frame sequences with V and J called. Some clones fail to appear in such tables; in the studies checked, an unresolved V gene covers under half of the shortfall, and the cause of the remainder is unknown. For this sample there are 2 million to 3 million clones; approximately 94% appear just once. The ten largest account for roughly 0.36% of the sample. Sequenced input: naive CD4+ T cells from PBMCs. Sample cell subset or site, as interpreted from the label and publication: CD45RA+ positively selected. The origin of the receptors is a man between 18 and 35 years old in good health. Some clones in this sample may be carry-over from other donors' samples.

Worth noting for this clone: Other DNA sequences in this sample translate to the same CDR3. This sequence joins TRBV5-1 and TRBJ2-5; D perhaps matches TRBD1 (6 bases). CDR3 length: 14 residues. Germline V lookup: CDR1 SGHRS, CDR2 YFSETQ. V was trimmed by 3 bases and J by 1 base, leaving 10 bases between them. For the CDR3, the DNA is TGCGCCAGCAGCTCGGGACAACCCCAAGAGACCCAGTACTTC. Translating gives CASSSGQPQETQYF.

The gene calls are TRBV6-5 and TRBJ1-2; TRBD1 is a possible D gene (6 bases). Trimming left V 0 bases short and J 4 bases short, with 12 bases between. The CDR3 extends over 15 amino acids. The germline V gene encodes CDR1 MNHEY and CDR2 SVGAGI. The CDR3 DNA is TGTGCCAGCAGTTACTCCAGGGGAAAGGCCTATGGCTACACCTTC. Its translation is CASSYSRGKAYGYTF.

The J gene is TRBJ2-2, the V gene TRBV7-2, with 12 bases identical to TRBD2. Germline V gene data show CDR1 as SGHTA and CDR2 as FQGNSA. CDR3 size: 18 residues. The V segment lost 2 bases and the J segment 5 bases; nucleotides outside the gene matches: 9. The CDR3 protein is CASSLRLAGGPGTGELFF. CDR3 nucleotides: TGTGCCAGCAGCTTAAGGCTAGCGGGAGGGCCAGGGACCGGGGAGCTGTTTTTT.